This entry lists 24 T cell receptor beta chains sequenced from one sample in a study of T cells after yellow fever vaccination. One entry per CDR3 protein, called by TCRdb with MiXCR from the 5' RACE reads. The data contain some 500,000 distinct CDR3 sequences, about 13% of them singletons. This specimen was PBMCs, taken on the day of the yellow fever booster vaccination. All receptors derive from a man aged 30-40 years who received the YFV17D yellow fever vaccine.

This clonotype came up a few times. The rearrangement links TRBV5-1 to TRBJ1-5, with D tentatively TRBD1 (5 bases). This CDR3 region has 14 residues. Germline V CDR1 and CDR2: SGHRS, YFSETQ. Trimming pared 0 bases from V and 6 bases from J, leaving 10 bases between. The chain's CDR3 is CASSLEGRGQPQHF. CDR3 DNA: TGCGCCAGCAGCTTGGAAGGTAGGGGTCAGCCCCAGCATTTT.

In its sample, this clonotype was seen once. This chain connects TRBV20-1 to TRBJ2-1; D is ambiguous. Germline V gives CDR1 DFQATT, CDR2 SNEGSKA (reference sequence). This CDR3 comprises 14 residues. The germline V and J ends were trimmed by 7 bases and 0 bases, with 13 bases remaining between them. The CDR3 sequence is CSVSWAGSYNEQFF. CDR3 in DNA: TGCAGTGTGAGTTGGGCAGGCTCCTACAATGAGCAGTTCTTC.

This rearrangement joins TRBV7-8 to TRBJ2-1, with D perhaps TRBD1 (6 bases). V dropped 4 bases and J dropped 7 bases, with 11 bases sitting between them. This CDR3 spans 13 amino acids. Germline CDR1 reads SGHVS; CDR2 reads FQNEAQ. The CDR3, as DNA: TGTGCCAGCAGCTGGAGACAGGCAAATGAGCAGTTCTTC. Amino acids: CASSWRQANEQFF.

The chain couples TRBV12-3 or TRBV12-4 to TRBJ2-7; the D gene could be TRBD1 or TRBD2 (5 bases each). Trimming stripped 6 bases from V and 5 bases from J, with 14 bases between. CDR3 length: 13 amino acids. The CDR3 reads CASRMTGTHEQYF. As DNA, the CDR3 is TGTGCCAGCAGGATGACCGGGACCCACGAGCAGTACTTC.

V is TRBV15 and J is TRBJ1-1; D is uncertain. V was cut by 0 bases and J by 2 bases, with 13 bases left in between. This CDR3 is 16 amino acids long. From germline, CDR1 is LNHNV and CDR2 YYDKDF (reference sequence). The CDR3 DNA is TGTGCCACCAGCAGAGAACCATTTGCTGTTAACACTGAAGCTTTCTTT. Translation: CATSREPFAVNTEAFF.

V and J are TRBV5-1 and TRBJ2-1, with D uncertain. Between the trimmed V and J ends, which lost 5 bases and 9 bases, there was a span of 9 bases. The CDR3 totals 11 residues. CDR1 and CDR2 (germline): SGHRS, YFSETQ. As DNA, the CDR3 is TGCGCCAGCAGGAGCAGAGGTGAGCAGTTCTTC. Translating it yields CASRSRGEQFF.

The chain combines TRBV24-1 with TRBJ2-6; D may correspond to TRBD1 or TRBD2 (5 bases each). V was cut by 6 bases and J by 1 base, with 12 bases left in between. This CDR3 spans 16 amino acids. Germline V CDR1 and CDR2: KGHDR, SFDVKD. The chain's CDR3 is CATSPGTGSGANVLTF. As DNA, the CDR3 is TGTGCCACCAGTCCCGGGACCGGTTCTGGGGCCAACGTCCTGACTTTC.

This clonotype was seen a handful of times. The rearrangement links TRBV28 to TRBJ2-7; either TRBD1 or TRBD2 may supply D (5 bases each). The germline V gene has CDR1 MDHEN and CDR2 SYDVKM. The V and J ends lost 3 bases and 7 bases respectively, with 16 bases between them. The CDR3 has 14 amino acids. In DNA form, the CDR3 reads TGTGCCAGCAGTTTTACCGGGACCCTTCCTGAGCAGTACTTC. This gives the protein CASSFTGTLPEQYF.

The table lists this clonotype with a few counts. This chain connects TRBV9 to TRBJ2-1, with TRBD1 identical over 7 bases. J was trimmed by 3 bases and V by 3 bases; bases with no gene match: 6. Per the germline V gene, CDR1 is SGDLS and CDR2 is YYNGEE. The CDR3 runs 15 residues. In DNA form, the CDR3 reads TGTGCCAGCAGCGGCCGGGACAGCATCTACAATGAGCAGTTCTTC. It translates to CASSGRDSIYNEQFF.

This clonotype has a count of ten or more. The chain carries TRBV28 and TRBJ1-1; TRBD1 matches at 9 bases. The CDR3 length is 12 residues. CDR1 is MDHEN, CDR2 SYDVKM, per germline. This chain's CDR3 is CVTRQGGTEAFF. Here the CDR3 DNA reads TGTGTCACCCGACAGGGGGGCACTGAAGCTTTCTTT.

This CDR3 reads CSVGSGGSLYTGELFF. As DNA, the CDR3 is TGCAGCGTTGGGAGCGGGGGTAGCCTCTACACCGGGGAGCTGTTTTTT. The chain couples TRBV29-1 to TRBJ2-2; the match to TRBD2 covers 8 bases. The CDR3 length is 16 residues. Per germline, CDR1 SQVTM and CDR2 ANQGSEA. The J segment lost 3 bases and the V segment lost 4 bases, leaving 10 bases of the junction unmatched.

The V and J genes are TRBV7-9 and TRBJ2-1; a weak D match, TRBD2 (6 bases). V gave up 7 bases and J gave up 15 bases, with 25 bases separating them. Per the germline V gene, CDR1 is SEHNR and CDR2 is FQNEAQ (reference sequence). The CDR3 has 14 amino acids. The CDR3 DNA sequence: TGTGCCAGCAATCACTGGAGGGAACTTCCACTTTGGTTCTTC. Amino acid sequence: CASNHWRELPLWFF.

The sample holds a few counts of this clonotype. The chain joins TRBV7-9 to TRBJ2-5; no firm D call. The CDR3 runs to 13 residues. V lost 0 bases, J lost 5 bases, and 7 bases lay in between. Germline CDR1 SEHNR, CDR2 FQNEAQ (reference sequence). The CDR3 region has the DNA TGTGCCAGCAGCTTAGCGGGGATCGAGACCCAGTACTTC. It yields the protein CASSLAGIETQYF. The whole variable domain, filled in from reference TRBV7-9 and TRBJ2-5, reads DTGVSQNPRHKITKRGQNVTFRCDPISEHNRLYWYRQTLGQGPEFLTYFQNEAQLEKSRLLSDRFSAERPKGSFSTLEIQRTEQGDSAMYLCASSLAGIETQYFGPGTRLLVL.

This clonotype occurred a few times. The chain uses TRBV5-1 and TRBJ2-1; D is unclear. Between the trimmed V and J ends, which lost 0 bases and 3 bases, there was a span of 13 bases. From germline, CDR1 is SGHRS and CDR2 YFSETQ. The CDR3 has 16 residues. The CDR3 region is CASSLATSEIYNEQFF. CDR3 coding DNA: TGCGCCAGCAGCTTGGCCACAAGCGAGATCTACAATGAGCAGTTCTTC. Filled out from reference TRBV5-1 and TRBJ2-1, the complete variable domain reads KAGVTQTPRYLIKTRGQQVTLSCSPISGHRSVSWYQQTPGQGLQFLFEYFSETQRNKGNFPGRFSGRQFSNSRSEMNVSTLELGDSALYLCASSLATSEIYNEQFFGPGTRLTVL.

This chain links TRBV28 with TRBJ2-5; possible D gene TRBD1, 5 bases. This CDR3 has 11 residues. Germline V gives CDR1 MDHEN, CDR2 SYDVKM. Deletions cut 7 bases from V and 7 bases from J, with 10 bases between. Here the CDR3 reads CASTWGGTQYF. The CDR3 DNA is TGTGCCAGCACCTGGGGCGGGACCCAGTACTTC.

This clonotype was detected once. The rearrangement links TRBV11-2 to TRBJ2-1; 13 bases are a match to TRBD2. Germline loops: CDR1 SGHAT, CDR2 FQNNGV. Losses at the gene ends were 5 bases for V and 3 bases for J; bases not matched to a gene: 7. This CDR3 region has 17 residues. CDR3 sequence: CASSPGTSGMVYNEQFF. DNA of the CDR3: TGTGCCAGCAGCCCAGGGACTAGCGGGATGGTCTACAATGAGCAGTTCTTC.

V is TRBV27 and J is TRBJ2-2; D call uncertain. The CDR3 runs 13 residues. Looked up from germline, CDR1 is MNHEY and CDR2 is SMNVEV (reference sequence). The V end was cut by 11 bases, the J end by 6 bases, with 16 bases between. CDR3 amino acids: CASTAGSSGELFF. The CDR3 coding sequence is TGTGCCTCCACCGCCGGGTCGTCCGGGGAGCTGTTTTTT.

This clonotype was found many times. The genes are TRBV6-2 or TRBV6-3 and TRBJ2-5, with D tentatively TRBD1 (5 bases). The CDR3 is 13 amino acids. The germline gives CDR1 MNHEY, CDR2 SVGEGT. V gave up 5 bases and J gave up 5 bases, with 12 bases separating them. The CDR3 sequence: CASSNDSPETQYF. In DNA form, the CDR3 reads TGTGCCAGCAGTAACGACAGTCCGGAGACCCAGTACTTC.

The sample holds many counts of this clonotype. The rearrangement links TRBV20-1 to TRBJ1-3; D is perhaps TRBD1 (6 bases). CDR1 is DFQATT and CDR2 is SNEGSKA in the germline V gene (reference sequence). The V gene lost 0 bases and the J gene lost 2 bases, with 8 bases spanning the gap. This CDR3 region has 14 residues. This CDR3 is CSARDQGPGNTIYF. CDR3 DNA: TGCAGTGCTAGAGATCAGGGGCCTGGAAACACCATATATTTT.

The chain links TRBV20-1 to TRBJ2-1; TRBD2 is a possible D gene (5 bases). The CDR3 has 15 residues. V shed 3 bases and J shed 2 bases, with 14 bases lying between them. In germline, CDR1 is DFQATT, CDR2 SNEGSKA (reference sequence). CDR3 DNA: TGCAGTGCTAGGAATTCGCGGGCCCCCTACAATGAGCAGTTCTTC. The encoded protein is CSARNSRAPYNEQFF.

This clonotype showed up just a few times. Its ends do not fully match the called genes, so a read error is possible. CDR3 sequence: CASREGKDTEAFF. CDR3 DNA sequence: TGTGCCAGCAGAGAAGGGAAGGACACTGAAGCTTTCTTT. The genes are TRBV2 and TRBJ1-1; no clear D. The CDR3 sequence is 13 residues long. Germline lookup yields CDR1 SNHLY and CDR2 FYNNEI.

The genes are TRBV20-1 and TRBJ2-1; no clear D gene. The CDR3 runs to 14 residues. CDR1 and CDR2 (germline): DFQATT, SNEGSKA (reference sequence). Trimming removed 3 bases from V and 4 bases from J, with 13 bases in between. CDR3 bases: TGCAGTGCTAGGGCCCAGACTGATTACAATGAGCAGTTCTTC. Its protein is CSARAQTDYNEQFF.

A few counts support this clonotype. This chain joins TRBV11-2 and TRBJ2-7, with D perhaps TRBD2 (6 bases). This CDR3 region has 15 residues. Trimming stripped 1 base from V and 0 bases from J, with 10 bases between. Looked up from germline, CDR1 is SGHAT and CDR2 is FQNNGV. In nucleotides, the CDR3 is TGTGCCAGCAGCTTAGTGTACGGGAGCTCCTACGAGCAGTACTTC. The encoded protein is CASSLVYGSSYEQYF.

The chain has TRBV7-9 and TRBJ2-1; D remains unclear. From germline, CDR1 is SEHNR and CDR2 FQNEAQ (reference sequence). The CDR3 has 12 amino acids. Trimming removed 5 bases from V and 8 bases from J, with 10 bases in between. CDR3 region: CASSNLGYEQFF. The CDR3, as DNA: TGTGCCAGCAGCAATTTAGGTTATGAGCAGTTCTTC.